These 27 T cell receptor beta chains came from one sample sequenced in a study of OX40 agonist ivuxolimab in advanced cancers. Measured with immunoSEQ multiplex PCR; TCRdb has only the in-frame clones, and not every one. The sample has tens of thousands of clones; around 93% are singletons. The starting material was CD4+ or CD8+ T cells sorted from blood, obtained in a trial of the OX40 agonist ivuxolimab. These receptors all stem from an adult with an advanced solid tumor such as melanoma, head and neck, liver or kidney cancer.

This clone occurred a few times. The genes are TRBV7-6 and TRBJ2-1, with D tentatively TRBD1 (6 bases). The germline CDR1 and CDR2 sequences are SGHVS and FNYEAQ. The CDR3 spans 15 residues. V was shortened by 1 base and J by 2 bases, with 9 bases between the two germline ends. In DNA, the CDR3 is TGTGCCAGCAGCTTAGAGGGGGACACCTACAATGAGCAGTTCTTC. Translating gives CASSLEGDTYNEQFF. The entire variable domain, with the rest obtained from reference TRBV7-6 and TRBJ2-1, is as follows: GAGVSQSPRYKVTKRGQDVALRCDPISGHVSLYWYRQALGQGPEFLTYFNYEAQQDKSGLPNDRFSAERPEGSISTLTIQRTEQRDSAMYRCASSLEGDTYNEQFFGPGTRLTVL.

V gene TRBV6-5 combines with J gene TRBJ2-1; D ambiguous. The CDR3 consists of 14 residues. V lost 2 bases and J lost 9, with 14 bases in between. Germline lookup yields CDR1 MNHEY and CDR2 SVGAGI. The CDR3 loop is CASSYGGVYLEQFF. The DNA of the CDR3 is TGTGCCAGCAGTTACGGTGGGGTTTATCTTGAGCAGTTCTTC.

The chain combines TRBV5-4 with TRBJ2-1; D is unresolved. Trimming cost V 0 bases and J 4 bases, with 11 bases left between them. Germline-derived CDR1 and CDR2 are SGHNT and YYREEE (reference sequence). The CDR3 contains 15 residues. Here the CDR3 reads CASSLEDREYNEQFF. The CDR3 DNA reads TGTGCCAGCAGCTTGGAGGACCGAGAATACAATGAGCAGTTCTTC.

The chain recombines TRBV25-1 with TRBJ2-7; D may be TRBD1 or TRBD2 (5 bases each). Germline CDR1 and CDR2: MGHDK and SYGVNS. The V end lost 3 bases, the J end lost 3 bases, and 9 bases lay between the germline ends. The CDR3 extends over 13 amino acids. The CDR3 is CASSEGVNYEQYF. The CDR3 region has the DNA TGTGCCAGCAGTGAGGGGGTCAACTACGAGCAGTACTTC.

The V and J genes are TRBV7-8 and TRBJ1-1; 7 bases are shared with TRBD1. V lost 5 bases, J lost 6 bases, and 9 bases stayed unmatched. Per germline, CDR1 SGHVS and CDR2 FQNEAQ. There are 14 residues in the CDR3. CDR3 DNA: TGTGCCAGCAGCGCCGACAGGGCTTGGGCTGAAGCTTTCTTT. It codes for CASSADRAWAEAFF.

V is TRBV29-1 and J is TRBJ2-5, with a possible D match to TRBD2 (6 bases). The length of the CDR3 is 16 residues. Trimming removed 0 bases at V and 2 bases at J, with 16 bases between. Germline V gives CDR1 SQVTM, CDR2 ANQGSEA. CDR3 DNA: TGCAGCGTTGAAGATTTAGGGAAGGAGGGTCAAGAGACCCAGTACTTC. This gives the protein CSVEDLGKEGQETQYF.

V is TRBV7-9 and J is TRBJ1-4; maybe TRBD1 (6 bases). Germline assignment: CDR1 SEHNR and CDR2 FQNEAQ (reference sequence). Trimming took off 5 bases at V and 5 bases at J, with 18 bases between the two ends. This CDR3 has 16 residues. This chain's CDR3 is CASSHTRSGGNEKLFF. The CDR3 DNA is TGTGCCAGCAGCCATACCAGGAGTGGGGGCAATGAAAAACTGTTTTTT.

This clone was recorded once. The rearrangement links TRBV6-5 to TRBJ2-7, with 7 positions matching TRBD1. In germline, CDR1 is MNHEY, CDR2 SVGAGI. V lost 2 bases and J lost 6; bases outside the gene matches: 4. This CDR3 has 13 residues. CDR3 loop: CASSYAYRGEQYF. As DNA, the CDR3 is TGTGCCAGCAGTTACGCCTACAGGGGCGAGCAGTACTTC.

This chain links TRBV5-4 with TRBJ2-2, with D uncertain. This CDR3 comprises 14 residues. Trimming left V 3 bases short and J 0 bases short, with 6 bases between. The germline V gene has CDR1 SGHNT and CDR2 YYREEE (reference sequence). The DNA for the CDR3 is TGTGCCAGCAGCTGGACCTCGAACACCGGGGAGCTGTTTTTT. It encodes CASSWTSNTGELFF.

The chain combines TRBV28 with TRBJ1-5, with D tentatively TRBD1 (6 bases). Germline values: CDR1 MDHEN, CDR2 SYDVKM. CDR3 size: 14 residues. V was clipped by 6 bases and J by 2 bases, with 11 bases between them. CDR3 DNA sequence: TGTGCCAGCAGGCCTCCAGGGGGCAATCAGCCCCAGCATTTT. This translates into CASRPPGGNQPQHF.

The chain links TRBV6-5 to TRBJ2-3; weak D call: TRBD2 (6 bases). The CDR3 contains 15 residues. Germline V gene data show CDR1 as MNHEY and CDR2 as SVGAGI. Between the trimmed V and J ends, which lost 2 bases and 5 bases, there was a span of 14 bases. In DNA form, the CDR3 reads TGTGCCAGCAGTTACGGGACGGGAGAAGTAGATACGCAGTATTTT. It codes for CASSYGTGEVDTQYF.

V gene TRBV11-3 combines with J gene TRBJ1-4; 8 nucleotides match TRBD1. CDR1 is SGHNT and CDR2 is YENEEA in the germline V gene. The CDR3 totals 20 residues. V lost 0 bases, J lost 0 bases, and 12 bases stayed unmatched. The CDR3 loop is CASSLDSRDRIDSTNEKLFF. As DNA, the CDR3 is TGTGCCAGCAGCTTAGATTCTCGGGACAGGATAGATTCAACTAATGAAAAACTGTTTTTT.

V gene TRBV7-9 combines with J gene TRBJ2-2; 7 bases are a match to TRBD1. Germline CDR1 SEHNR, CDR2 FQNEAQ (reference sequence). Germline trimming cut 6 bases from V and 8 bases from J; bases unmatched to any gene: 15. There are 16 residues in the CDR3. CDR3 in amino acids: CASSPRETGKTGELFF. CDR3 coding DNA: TGTGCCAGCAGTCCTAGAGAGACAGGGAAAACTGGGGAGCTGTTTTTT.

The chain is built from TRBV5-6 and TRBJ1-2; a possible D gene is TRBD1 (6 bases). The CDR3 contains 14 residues. V lost 6 bases, J lost 4 bases, and 16 bases lay in between. CDR1 is SGHDT, CDR2 YYEEEE, per germline. CDR3 region: CASTSEGGSYGYTF. As DNA, the CDR3 is TGTGCCAGCACCTCGGAGGGGGGTAGCTATGGCTACACCTTC.

The J gene is TRBJ1-2, the V gene TRBV7-2, with a weak D call TRBD1 (6 bases). This CDR3 has 16 amino acids. V was clipped by 2 bases and J by 2 bases, with 15 bases between them. Germline values: CDR1 SGHTA, CDR2 FQGNSA. The CDR3: CASSLIWTDLNYGYTF. CDR3 DNA sequence: TGTGCCAGCAGCTTAATCTGGACAGATCTCAACTATGGCTACACCTTC.

This chain connects TRBV5-1 to TRBJ2-5; 11 positions agree with TRBD2. The CDR3 is 16 amino acids. Germline assignment: CDR1 SGHRS and CDR2 YFSETQ. The J segment lost 0 bases and the V segment lost 4 bases, leaving 5 bases of the junction unmatched. The CDR3 is CASSGRLAGHQETQYF. CDR3 nucleotides: TGCGCCAGCAGCGGGAGACTAGCGGGGCACCAAGAGACCCAGTACTTC.

The chain is built from TRBV14 and TRBJ1-2; possibly TRBD1 for D (5 bases). Per germline, CDR1 SGHDN and CDR2 FVKESK. Between the trimmed V and J ends, which lost 4 bases and 5 bases, there was a span of 17 bases. The CDR3 runs to 15 residues. CDR3 bases: TGTGCCAGCAGCCCAACCGTAGGGGATCGGTATGGCTACACCTTC. Its translation is CASSPTVGDRYGYTF. Together with reference TRBV14 and TRBJ1-2, the CDR3 gives the full variable domain: EAGVTQFPSHSVIEKGQTVTLRCDPISGHDNLYWYRRVMGKEIKFLLHFVKESKQDESGMPNNRFLAERTGGTYSTLKVQPAELEDSGVYFCASSPTVGDRYGYTFGSGTRLTVV.

This clone was found once. The chain couples TRBV4-2 to TRBJ1-3, with D unclear. Looked up from germline, CDR1 is LGHNA and CDR2 is YNFKEQ. With 0 bases removed from V and 0 bases from J, the gap between germline ends came to 6 bases. The CDR3 runs to 15 residues. The CDR3 coding sequence is TGTGCCAGCAGCCAAGAAGGGTTCTCTGGAAACACCATATATTTT. This translates into CASSQEGFSGNTIYF.

This clone has only a few counts. The chain uses TRBV9 and TRBJ1-1, with D uncertain. V was shortened by 0 bases and J by 5 bases, with 8 bases between the two germline ends. Germline lookup yields CDR1 SGDLS and CDR2 YYNGEE. The CDR3 is 13 residues long. The CDR3 DNA follows: TGTGCCAGCAGCGTAGTCGGGCCGACTGAAGCTTTCTTT. The encoded protein is CASSVVGPTEAFF.

This chain uses TRBV5-6 with TRBJ2-7; D may match TRBD1 or TRBD2 (6 bases each). The CDR3 runs 15 residues. CDR1 and CDR2 from the germline V gene are SGHDT and YYEEEE. V was pared by 4 bases and J by 0 bases, with 14 bases between. The CDR3 region has the DNA TGTGCCAGCAGCGGGGGGCCAGCGAGCTCCTACGAGCAGTACTTC. This translates into CASSGGPASSYEQYF.

This clone was seen more than once but under ten times. V is TRBV5-1 and J is TRBJ2-1; TRBD1 agrees at 8 bases. CDR1 SGHRS and CDR2 YFSETQ come from the germline V gene. The CDR3 loop spans 15 amino acids. J was trimmed by 4 bases and V by 6 bases; bases with no gene match: 9. The CDR3 is CASTTKDREYNEQFF. The CDR3 coding sequence is TGCGCCAGCACCACCAAGGACAGGGAGTACAATGAGCAGTTCTTC. Filled out from reference TRBV5-1 and TRBJ2-1, the complete variable domain reads KAGVTQTPRYLIKTRGQQVTLSCSPISGHRSVSWYQQTPGQGLQFLFEYFSETQRNKGNFPGRFSGRQFSNSRSEMNVSTLELGDSALYLCASTTKDREYNEQFFGPGTRLTVL.

The rearrangement joins TRBV6-5 to TRBJ2-6; D is unclear. Deletions cut 6 bases from V and 2 bases from J, with 2 bases between. This CDR3 has 12 amino acids. Germline values: CDR1 MNHEY, CDR2 SVGAGI. The CDR3 nucleotides are TGTGCCAGCAGGGCTGGGGCCAACGTCCTGACTTTC. Encoded protein: CASRAGANVLTF.

This rearrangement joins TRBV13 to TRBJ2-2; D tentatively fits TRBD1 or TRBD2 (6 bases each). This CDR3 is 15 amino acids long. Trimming shortened V by 4 bases and J by 4 bases, and 13 bases separated the two germline ends. Germline V lookup: CDR1 PRHDT, CDR2 FYEKMQ (reference sequence). The CDR3: CASSSPGGGTGELFF. The CDR3 nucleotides are TGTGCCAGCAGCTCCCCCGGAGGGGGCACCGGGGAGCTGTTTTTT.

The V gene is TRBV19, the J gene TRBJ2-7; D may be TRBD2 (7 bases). Between the trimmed V and J ends, which lost 5 bases and 4 bases, there was a span of 18 bases. The CDR3 length is 15 residues. Germline values: CDR1 LNHDA, CDR2 SQIVND (reference sequence). The CDR3 loop reads CASSFYTGGGYEQYF. For the CDR3, the DNA is TGTGCCAGTAGTTTCTACACGGGGGGCGGGTACGAGCAGTACTTC.

This clone was seen once. This CDR3 is CASSWAGHSGANVLTF. CDR3 sequence (DNA): TGTGCCAGCTCCTGGGCAGGGCACTCTGGGGCCAACGTCCTGACTTTC. The chain is built from TRBV28 and TRBJ2-6; a weak D match, TRBD1 (5 bases). The germline V and J ends were trimmed by 8 bases and 0 bases, with 14 bases remaining between them. The CDR3 is 16 amino acids. The germline V gene encodes CDR1 MDHEN and CDR2 SYDVKM.

The chain has TRBV5-1 and TRBJ2-3, with D tentatively TRBD2 (5 bases). Per the germline V gene, CDR1 is SGHRS and CDR2 is YFSETQ. This CDR3 has 16 amino acids. Trimming stripped 0 bases from V and 0 bases from J, with 11 bases between. This chain's CDR3 is CASSLDGSTSTDTQYF. The CDR3 DNA is TGCGCCAGCAGCTTGGATGGGAGCACTAGCACAGATACGCAGTATTTT.

The genes are TRBV28 and TRBJ1-1; 7 positions match TRBD1. Trimming cost V 6 bases and J 0 bases; bases outside gene matches: 10. Germline V lookup: CDR1 MDHEN, CDR2 SYDVKM. The CDR3 loop spans 16 amino acids. CDR3: CASSPDREDMNTEAFF. The DNA for the CDR3 is TGTGCCAGCAGCCCAGACAGGGAAGACATGAACACTGAAGCTTTCTTT.